This record concerns one T cell receptor beta chain sequence. The sample comes from a study of technical replicates of blood from several donors. The CDR3 contains 14 residues. J lost 6 bases, V lost 4 bases, and 4 bases had no gene match. Germline lookup yields CDR1 SGHAT and CDR2 FQNNGV. Profiling relied on immunoSEQ multiplex PCR, and the TCRdb table lists in-frame clones only, not all of them. This table has approximately 75,000 clones, around 97% appearing once. The sequence was obtained from a human donor in good health. The V call is TRBV11-2, the J call TRBJ2-7, with TRBD2 identical over 12 bases. What was sequenced was T cells isolated from PBMCs. CDR3 residues: CASSSRTSGIEQYF. CDR3 nucleotides: TGTGCCAGCAGCTCCCGGACTAGCGGGATCGAGCAGTACTTC.